The entry below describes one T cell receptor (beta chain). This specimen comes from a study of blood T cell repertoires in COVID-19. On the study more broadly: The cDNA or gDNA used as material had been derived from T cells, B-cell-depleted T cells, or PBMCs.

Trimming took 6 bases from V and 1 from J, leaving 5 bases between them. Germline V gene lookup returns CDR1 LNHDA and CDR2 SQIVND (reference sequence). This CDR3 is 12 amino acids long. Sequencing was performed with immunoSEQ multiplex PCR; in TCRdb, only in-frame clones are kept and a portion is missing. The sample yields fewer than 250,000 clones, about 86% seen once. Sequenced sample: peripheral blood. This sequence joins TRBV19 and TRBJ2-3; D remains ambiguous. This sequence was found in a man aged 45-65 years with active or convalescent COVID-19. The CDR3 protein is CASSPGTDTQYF. Written as DNA, the CDR3 is TGTGCCAGTAGCCCCGGCACAGATACGCAGTATTTT.